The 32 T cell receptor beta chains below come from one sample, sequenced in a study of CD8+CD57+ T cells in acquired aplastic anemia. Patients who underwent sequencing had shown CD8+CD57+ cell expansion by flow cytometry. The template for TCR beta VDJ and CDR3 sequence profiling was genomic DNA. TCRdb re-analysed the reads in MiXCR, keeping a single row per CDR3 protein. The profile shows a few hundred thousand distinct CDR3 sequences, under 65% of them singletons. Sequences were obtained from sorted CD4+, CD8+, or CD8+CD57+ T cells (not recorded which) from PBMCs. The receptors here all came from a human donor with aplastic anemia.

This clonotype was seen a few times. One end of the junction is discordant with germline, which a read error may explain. CDR3 region: CASSRDPSNEQYF. The DNA of the CDR3 is TGTGCTAGCAGCCGGGATCCGAGCAATGAGCAGTACTTC. The J gene is TRBJ2-7, the V gene TRBV7-7, with D possibly TRBD2 on 5 matching bases. In germline, CDR1 is SSHAT, CDR2 FNYEAQ (reference sequence). This CDR3 has 13 amino acids.

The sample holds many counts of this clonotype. The CDR3 spells CASEGAGANTGELFF. The CDR3 bases are TGCGCCAGCGAGGGGGCGGGGGCGAACACCGGGGAGCTGTTTTTT. The chain is built from TRBV5-1 and TRBJ2-2; D might be TRBD1 or TRBD2, each matching 7 bases. Trimming removed 7 bases at V and 0 bases at J, with 13 bases between. This CDR3 contains 15 residues. Germline V gene lookup returns CDR1 SGHRS and CDR2 YFSETQ.

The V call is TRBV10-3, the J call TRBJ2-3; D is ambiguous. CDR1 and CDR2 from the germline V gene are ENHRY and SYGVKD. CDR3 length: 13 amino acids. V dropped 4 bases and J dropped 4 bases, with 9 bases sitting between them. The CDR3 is CAISGGRPDTQYF. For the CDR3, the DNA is TGTGCCATCAGTGGTGGCAGACCAGATACGCAGTATTTT.

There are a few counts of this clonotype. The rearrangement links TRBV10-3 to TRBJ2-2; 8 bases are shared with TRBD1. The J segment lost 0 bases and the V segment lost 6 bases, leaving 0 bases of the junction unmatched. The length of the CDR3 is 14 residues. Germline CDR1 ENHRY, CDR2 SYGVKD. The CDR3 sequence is CAIRGQANTGELFF. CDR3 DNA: TGTGCCATCAGGGGACAGGCGAACACCGGGGAGCTGTTTTTT.

CDR3 DNA: TGTGCCAGCAGCGGAGGGACAGGGCCCACAGATACGCAGTATTTT. It yields the protein CASSGGTGPTDTQYF. V is TRBV12-3 or TRBV12-4 and J is TRBJ2-3; 9 positions agree with TRBD1. The CDR3 totals 15 residues. With V trimmed by 6 bases and J by 2 bases, 6 bases remained unmatched.

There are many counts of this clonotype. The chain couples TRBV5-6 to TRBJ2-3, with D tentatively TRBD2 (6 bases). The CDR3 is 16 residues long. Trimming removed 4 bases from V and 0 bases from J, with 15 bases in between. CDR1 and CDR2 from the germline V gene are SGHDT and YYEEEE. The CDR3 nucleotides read TGTGCCAGCAGCCCCCCCTCGGGACTTAGCACAGATACGCAGTATTTT. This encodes CASSPPSGLSTDTQYF.

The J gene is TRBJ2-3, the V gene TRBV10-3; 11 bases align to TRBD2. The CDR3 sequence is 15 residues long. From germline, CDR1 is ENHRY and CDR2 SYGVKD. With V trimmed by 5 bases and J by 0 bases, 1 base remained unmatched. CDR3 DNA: TGTGCCATCAGTTCTAGCGGGAGGAGCACAGATACGCAGTATTTT. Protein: CAISSSGRSTDTQYF.

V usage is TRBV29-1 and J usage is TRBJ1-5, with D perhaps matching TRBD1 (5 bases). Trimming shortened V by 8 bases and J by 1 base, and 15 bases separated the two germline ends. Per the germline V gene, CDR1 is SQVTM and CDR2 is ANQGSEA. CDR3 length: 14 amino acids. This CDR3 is CSSETRASNQPQHF. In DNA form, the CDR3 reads TGCAGCAGTGAAACCAGGGCGAGCAATCAGCCCCAGCATTTT.

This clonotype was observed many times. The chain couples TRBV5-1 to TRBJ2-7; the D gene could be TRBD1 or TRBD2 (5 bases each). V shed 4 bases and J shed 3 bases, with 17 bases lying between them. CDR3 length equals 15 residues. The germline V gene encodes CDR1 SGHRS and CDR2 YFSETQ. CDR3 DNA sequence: TGCGCCAGCAGCCCGGCCCCCCGGGACGTCTACGAGCAGTACTTC. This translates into CASSPAPRDVYEQYF.

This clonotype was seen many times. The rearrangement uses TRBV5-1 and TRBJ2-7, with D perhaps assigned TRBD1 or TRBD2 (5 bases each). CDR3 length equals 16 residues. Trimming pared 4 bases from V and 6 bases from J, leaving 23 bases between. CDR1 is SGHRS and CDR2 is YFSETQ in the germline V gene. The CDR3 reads CASSGALGRNTGEQYF. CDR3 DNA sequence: TGCGCCAGCAGCGGCGCTTTGGGACGGAATACGGGCGAGCAGTACTTC.

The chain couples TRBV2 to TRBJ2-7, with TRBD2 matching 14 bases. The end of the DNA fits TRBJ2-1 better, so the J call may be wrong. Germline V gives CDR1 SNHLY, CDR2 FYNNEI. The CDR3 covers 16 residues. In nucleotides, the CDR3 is TGTGCCAGCAGTGAAGCAACGGGACTAGCGGGAGATGAGCAGTTCTTC. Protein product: CASSEATGLAGDEQFF.

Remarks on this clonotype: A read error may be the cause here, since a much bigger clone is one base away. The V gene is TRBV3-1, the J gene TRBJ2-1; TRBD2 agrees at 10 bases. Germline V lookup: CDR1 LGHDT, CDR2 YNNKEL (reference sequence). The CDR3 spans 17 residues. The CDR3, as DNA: TGTGCCAGCAGCCAAGAACCTCGACTAGCGGGCTACGATGAGCAGTTCTTC. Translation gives CASSQEPRLAGYDEQFF.

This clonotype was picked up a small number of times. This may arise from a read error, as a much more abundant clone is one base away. In nucleotides, the CDR3 is TGTGCCAGCAGCTTGATTGGGACTATCCCAGATACGCAGTATTTT. It codes for CASSLIGTIPDTQYF. The chain carries TRBV5-6 and TRBJ2-3, with TRBD2 matching 7 bases. The junction had 6 bases not matched to a gene; V was cut back by 1 base and J by 4 bases. CDR1 is SGHDT, CDR2 YYEEEE, per germline. CDR3 size: 15 residues.

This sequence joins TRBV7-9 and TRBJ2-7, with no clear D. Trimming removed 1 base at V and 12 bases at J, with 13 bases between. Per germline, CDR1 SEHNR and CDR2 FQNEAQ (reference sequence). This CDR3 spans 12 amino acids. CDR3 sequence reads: CASSLDLATAYF. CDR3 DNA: TGTGCCAGCAGCTTAGATTTGGCAACTGCGTACTTC. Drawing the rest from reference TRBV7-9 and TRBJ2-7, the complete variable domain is DTGVSQNPRHKITKRGQNVTFRCDPISEHNRLYWYRQTLGQGPEFLTYFQNEAQLEKSRLLSDRFSAERPKGSFSTLEIQRTEQGDSAMYLCASSLDLATAYFGPGTRLTVT.

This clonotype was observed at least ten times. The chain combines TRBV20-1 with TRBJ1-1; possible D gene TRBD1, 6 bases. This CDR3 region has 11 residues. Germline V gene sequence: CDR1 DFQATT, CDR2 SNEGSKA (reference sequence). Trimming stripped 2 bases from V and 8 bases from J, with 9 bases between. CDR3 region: CSARRDREAFF. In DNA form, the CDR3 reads TGCAGTGCTAGAAGAGACAGGGAAGCTTTCTTT.

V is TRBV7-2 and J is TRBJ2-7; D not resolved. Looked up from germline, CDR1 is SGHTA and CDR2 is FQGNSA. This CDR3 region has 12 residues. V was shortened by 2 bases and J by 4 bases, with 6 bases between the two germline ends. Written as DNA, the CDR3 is TGTGCCAGCAGCTTACAACAGTACGAGCAGTACTTC. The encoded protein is CASSLQQYEQYF. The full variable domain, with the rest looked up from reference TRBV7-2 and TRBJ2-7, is GAGVSQSPSNKVTEKGKDVELRCDPISGHTALYWYRQSLGQGLEFLIYFQGNSAPDKSGLPSDRFSAERTGGSVSTLTIQRTQQEDSAVYLCASSLQQYEQYFGPGTRLTVT.

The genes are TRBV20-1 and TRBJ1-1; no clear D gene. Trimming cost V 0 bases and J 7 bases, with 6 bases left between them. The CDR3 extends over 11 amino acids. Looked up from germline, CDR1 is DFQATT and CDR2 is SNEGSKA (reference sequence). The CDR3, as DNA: TGCAGTGCTAGAGACGGTGTTGAAGCTTTCTTT. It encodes CSARDGVEAFF.

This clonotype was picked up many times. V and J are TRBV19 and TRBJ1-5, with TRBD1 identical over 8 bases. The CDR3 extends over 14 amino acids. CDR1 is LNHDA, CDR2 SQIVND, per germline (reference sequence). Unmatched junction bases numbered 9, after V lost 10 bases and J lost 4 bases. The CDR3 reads CATTDGQGNQPQHF. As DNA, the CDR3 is TGTGCCACCACAGACGGACAGGGAAATCAGCCCCAGCATTTT. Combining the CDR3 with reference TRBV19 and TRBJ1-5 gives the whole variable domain DGGITQSPKYLFRKEGQNVTLSCEQNLNHDAMYWYRQDPGQGLRLIYYSQIVNDFQKGDIAEGYSVSREKKESFPLTVTSAQKNPTAFYLCATTDGQGNQPQHFGDGTRLSIL.

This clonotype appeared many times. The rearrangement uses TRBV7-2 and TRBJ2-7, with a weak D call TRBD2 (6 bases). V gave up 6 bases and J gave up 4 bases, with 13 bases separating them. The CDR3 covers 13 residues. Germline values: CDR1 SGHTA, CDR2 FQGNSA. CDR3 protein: CASRLGGGYEQYF. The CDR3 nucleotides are TGTGCCAGCAGGTTGGGGGGTGGATACGAGCAGTACTTC.

Here the CDR3 DNA reads TGTGCCAGCAGCTCCCTTAGCTCTAGCGGGGGGTCCGCAGATACGCAGTATTTT. The encoded protein is CASSSLSSSGGSADTQYF. V gene TRBV7-9 combines with J gene TRBJ2-3; 11 nucleotides agree with TRBD2. The CDR3 consists of 18 residues. V lost 4 bases to trimming and J lost 4 bases; unmatched junction nucleotides: 13. CDR1 and CDR2 (germline): SEHNR, FQNEAQ (reference sequence).

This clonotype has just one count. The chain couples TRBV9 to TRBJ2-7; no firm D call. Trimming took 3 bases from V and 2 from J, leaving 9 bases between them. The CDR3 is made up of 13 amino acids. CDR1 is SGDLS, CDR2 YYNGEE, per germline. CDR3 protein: CASSGSSAYEQYF. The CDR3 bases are TGTGCCAGCAGCGGATCTAGTGCCTACGAGCAGTACTTC.

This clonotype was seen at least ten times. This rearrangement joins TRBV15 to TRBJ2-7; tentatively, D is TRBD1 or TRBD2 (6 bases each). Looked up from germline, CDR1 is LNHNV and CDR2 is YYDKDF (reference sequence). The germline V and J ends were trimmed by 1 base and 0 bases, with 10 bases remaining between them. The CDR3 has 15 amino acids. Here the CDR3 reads CATSRGGGLSYEQYF. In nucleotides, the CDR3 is TGTGCCACCAGCAGAGGAGGGGGGCTCTCCTACGAGCAGTACTTC.

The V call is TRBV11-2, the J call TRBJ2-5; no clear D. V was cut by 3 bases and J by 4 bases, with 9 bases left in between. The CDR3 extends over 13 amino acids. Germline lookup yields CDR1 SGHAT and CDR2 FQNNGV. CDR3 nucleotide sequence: TGTGCCAGCAGCTTCCGACTTATAGAGACCCAGTACTTC. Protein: CASSFRLIETQYF.

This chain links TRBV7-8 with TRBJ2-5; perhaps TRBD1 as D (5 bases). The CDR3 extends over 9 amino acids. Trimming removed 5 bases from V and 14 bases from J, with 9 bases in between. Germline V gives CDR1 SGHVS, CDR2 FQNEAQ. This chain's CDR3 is CASSRDSYF. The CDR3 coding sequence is TGTGCCAGCAGCCGCGACAGTTACTTC.

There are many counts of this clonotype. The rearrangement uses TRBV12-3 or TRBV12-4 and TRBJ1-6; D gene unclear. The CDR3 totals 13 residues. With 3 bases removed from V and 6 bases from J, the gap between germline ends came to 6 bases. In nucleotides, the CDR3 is TGTGCCAGCAGTTTTGGCCTTAATTCACCCCTCCACTTT. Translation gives CASSFGLNSPLHF.

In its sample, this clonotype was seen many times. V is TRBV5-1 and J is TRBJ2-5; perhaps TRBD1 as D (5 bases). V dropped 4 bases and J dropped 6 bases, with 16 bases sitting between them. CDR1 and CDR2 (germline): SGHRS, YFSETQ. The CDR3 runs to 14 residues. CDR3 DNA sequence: TGCGCCAGCAGCCCCCAGGGTAGGGCAAAGACCCAGTACTTC. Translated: CASSPQGRAKTQYF.

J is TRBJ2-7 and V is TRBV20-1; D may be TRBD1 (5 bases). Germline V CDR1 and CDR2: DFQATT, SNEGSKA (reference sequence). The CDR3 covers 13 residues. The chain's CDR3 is CSARTFDSYEQYF. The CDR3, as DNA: TGCAGCGCACGGACATTCGACTCCTACGAGCAGTACTTC.

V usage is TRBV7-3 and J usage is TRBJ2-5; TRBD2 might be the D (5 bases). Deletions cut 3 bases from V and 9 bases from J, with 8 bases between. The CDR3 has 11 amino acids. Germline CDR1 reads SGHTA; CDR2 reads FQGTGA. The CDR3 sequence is CASSFQEAQYF. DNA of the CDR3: TGTGCCAGCAGCTTCCAGGAGGCCCAGTACTTC.

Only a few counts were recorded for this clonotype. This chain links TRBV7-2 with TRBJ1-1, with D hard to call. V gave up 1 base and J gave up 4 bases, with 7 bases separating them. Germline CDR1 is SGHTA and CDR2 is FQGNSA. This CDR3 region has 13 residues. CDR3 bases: TGTGCCAGCAGCTTAGATTTGCTCACTGAAGCTTTCTTT. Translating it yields CASSLDLLTEAFF. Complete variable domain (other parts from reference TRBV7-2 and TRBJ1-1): GAGVSQSPSNKVTEKGKDVELRCDPISGHTALYWYRQSLGQGLEFLIYFQGNSAPDKSGLPSDRFSAERTGGSVSTLTIQRTQQEDSAVYLCASSLDLLTEAFFGQGTRLTVV.

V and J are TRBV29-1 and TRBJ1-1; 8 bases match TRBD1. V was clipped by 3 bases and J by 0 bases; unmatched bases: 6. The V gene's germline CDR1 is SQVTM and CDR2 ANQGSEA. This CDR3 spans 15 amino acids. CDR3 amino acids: CSVDPRGQMNTEAFF. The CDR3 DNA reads TGCAGCGTTGATCCCAGGGGGCAGATGAACACTGAAGCTTTCTTT.

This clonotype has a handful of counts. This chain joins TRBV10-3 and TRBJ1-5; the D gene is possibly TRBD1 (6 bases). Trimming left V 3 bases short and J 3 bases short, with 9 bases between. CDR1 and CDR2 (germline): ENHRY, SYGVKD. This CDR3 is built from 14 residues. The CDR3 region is CAISDRGDNQPQHF. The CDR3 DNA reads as TGTGCCATCAGTGACAGGGGTGACAATCAGCCCCAGCATTTT.

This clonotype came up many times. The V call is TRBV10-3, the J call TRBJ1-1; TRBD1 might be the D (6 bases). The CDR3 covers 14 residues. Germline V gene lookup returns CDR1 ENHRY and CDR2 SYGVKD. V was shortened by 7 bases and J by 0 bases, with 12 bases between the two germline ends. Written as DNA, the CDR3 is TGTGCCATCACCAGGGGCGACATGAACACTGAAGCTTTCTTT. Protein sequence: CAITRGDMNTEAFF.